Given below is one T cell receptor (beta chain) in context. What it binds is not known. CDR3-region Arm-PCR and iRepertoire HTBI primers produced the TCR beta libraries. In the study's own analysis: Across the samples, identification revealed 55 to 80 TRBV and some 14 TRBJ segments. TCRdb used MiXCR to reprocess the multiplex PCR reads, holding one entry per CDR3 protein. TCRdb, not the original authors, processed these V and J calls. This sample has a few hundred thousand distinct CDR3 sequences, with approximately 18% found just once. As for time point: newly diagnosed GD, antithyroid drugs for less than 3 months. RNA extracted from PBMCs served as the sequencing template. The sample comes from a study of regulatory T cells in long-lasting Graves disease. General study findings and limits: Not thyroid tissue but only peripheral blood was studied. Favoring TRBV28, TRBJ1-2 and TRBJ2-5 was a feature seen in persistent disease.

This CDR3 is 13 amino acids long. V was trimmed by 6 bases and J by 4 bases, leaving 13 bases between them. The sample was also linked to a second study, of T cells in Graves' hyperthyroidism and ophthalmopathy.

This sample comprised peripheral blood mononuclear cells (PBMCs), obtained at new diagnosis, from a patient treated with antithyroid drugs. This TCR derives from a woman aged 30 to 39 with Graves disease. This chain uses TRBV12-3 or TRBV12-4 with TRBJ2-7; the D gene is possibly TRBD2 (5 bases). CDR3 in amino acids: CASSILGGYEQYF. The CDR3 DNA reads TGTGCCAGCAGCATTCTAGGAGGATACGAGCAGTACTTC.